Below are 21 T cell receptor beta chains sequenced from a single sample in a study of blood T cell repertoires in COVID-19. Sequencing was performed with immunoSEQ multiplex PCR; in TCRdb, only in-frame clones are kept and a portion is missing. The sample holds 25,000 to 35,000 clones; under 95% are singletons and the top ten take around 8.4%. Sequenced material: peripheral blood. The receptor source for this set is an older man with active or convalescent COVID-19.

This chain connects TRBV3-1 (or the pseudogene TRBV3-2) to TRBJ2-3; 11 nucleotides line up with TRBD2. This CDR3 spans 16 amino acids. Germline V gives CDR1 LGHDT, CDR2 YNNKEL (reference sequence). V was clipped by 4 bases and J by 6 bases; unmatched bases: 9. This CDR3 is CASSPYSSGRADTQYF. The CDR3 DNA reads as TGTGCCAGCAGCCCTTACAGTAGCGGGAGGGCCGATACGCAGTATTTT.

The chain is built from TRBV12-3 or TRBV12-4 and TRBJ1-3; 7 bases align to TRBD1. There are 13 residues in the CDR3. Trimming at V came to 7 bases and at J to 5 bases, leaving 5 bases not matched to a gene. The CDR3: CASNEQGRNTIYF. The CDR3 DNA reads as TGTGCCAGCAATGAACAGGGGAGAAACACCATATATTTT.

The chain uses TRBV2 and TRBJ1-1; TRBD1 might be the D (6 bases). CDR3 size: 16 residues. Trimming pared 4 bases from V and 3 bases from J, leaving 18 bases between. The V gene's germline CDR1 is SNHLY and CDR2 FYNNEI. The CDR3 sequence is CASSARDTRGDTEAFF. As DNA, the CDR3 is TGTGCCAGCAGTGCAAGGGACACCAGGGGCGACACTGAAGCTTTCTTT. Full variable domain (remainder filled in from reference TRBV2 and TRBJ1-1): EPEVTQTPSHQVTQMGQEVILRCVPISNHLYFYWYRQILGQKVEFLVSFYNNEISEKSEIFDDQFSVERPDGSNFTLKIRSTKLEDSAMYFCASSARDTRGDTEAFFGQGTRLTVV.

This rearrangement joins TRBV10-3 to TRBJ1-1; 9 nucleotides line up with TRBD1. Germline loops: CDR1 ENHRY, CDR2 SYGVKD. The CDR3 totals 15 residues. With V trimmed by 2 bases and J by 2 bases, 3 bases remained unmatched. CDR3 sequence reads: CAISERQGVNTEAFF. Written as DNA, the CDR3 is TGTGCCATCAGTGAGCGACAGGGGGTAAACACTGAAGCTTTCTTT.

V gene TRBV7-2 combines with J gene TRBJ2-2; 13 nucleotides align to TRBD2. The CDR3 runs 16 residues. Trimming cost V 4 bases and J 7 bases; bases outside gene matches: 6. Germline V gene data show CDR1 as SGHTA and CDR2 as FQGNSA. The CDR3 bases are TGTGCCAGCAGCTCAACTAGCGGGAGGGCCGTCGGGGAGCTGTTTTTT. Amino acids: CASSSTSGRAVGELFF. The whole variable domain, filled in from reference TRBV7-2 and TRBJ2-2, reads GAGVSQSPSNKVTEKGKDVELRCDPISGHTALYWYRQSLGQGLEFLIYFQGNSAPDKSGLPSDRFSAERTGGSVSTLTIQRTQQEDSAVYLCASSSTSGRAVGELFFGEGSRLTVL.

This chain uses TRBV18 with TRBJ2-2, with 7 bases aligning to TRBD1. Per the germline V gene, CDR1 is KGHSH and CDR2 is LQKENI. Losses at the gene ends were 2 bases for V and 7 bases for J; bases not matched to a gene: 10. CDR3 length: 16 amino acids. The chain's CDR3 is CASSPVNRGSSGELFF. As DNA, the CDR3 is TGTGCCAGCTCACCAGTGAACAGGGGATCAAGCGGGGAGCTGTTTTTT.

DNA of the CDR3: TGTGCCAGCGGGAAAACAGGGTACGATGGCTACACCTTC. Amino acids: CASGKTGYDGYTF. This chain connects TRBV25-1 to TRBJ1-2; D possibly corresponds to TRBD1 (6 bases). V was trimmed by 8 bases and J by 6 bases, leaving 16 bases between them. CDR3 size: 13 residues. Germline V gene data show CDR1 as MGHDK and CDR2 as SYGVNS.

The chain links TRBV5-1 to TRBJ2-2, with D perhaps matching TRBD2 (6 bases). In germline, CDR1 is SGHRS, CDR2 YFSETQ. V shed 0 bases and J shed 6 bases, with 12 bases lying between them. The CDR3 is made up of 15 amino acids. The CDR3 sequence is CASSLAPGGAGELFF. The CDR3 nucleotides are TGCGCCAGCAGCTTGGCCCCTGGAGGGGCCGGGGAGCTGTTTTTT.

Only a few counts were recorded for this clone. The chain joins TRBV7-2 to TRBJ1-2, with D tentatively TRBD1 (5 bases). The CDR3 has 13 amino acids. Germline-derived CDR1 and CDR2 are SGHTA and FQGNSA. V lost 5 bases to trimming and J lost 4 bases, with 11 bases between them. CDR3 residues: CASSRGTRYGYTF. CDR3 coding DNA: TGTGCCAGCAGCCGCGGGACTCGCTATGGCTACACCTTC.

This clone has just one count. The chain employs TRBV2 and TRBJ2-7; 11 nucleotides line up with TRBD2. The trim removed 6 bases at V and 6 bases at J, leaving 7 bases unmatched. This CDR3 comprises 14 residues. Germline V gene sequence: CDR1 SNHLY, CDR2 FYNNEI. The CDR3 bases are TGTGCCAGCAGAACTAGCGGGAGACTGCTCGAGCAGTACGTC. Translation: CASRTSGRLLEQYV.

The rearrangement uses TRBV6-5 and TRBJ2-1; D not resolved. V was pared by 9 bases and J by 6 bases, with 15 bases between. The CDR3 has 13 amino acids. CDR1 is MNHEY, CDR2 SVGAGI, per germline. The CDR3 spells CASLAGESNEQFF. In DNA, the CDR3 is TGTGCCAGTCTCGCCGGAGAGAGCAATGAGCAGTTCTTC.

The genes are TRBV5-4 and TRBJ1-2, with 7 bases matching TRBD1. Germline loops: CDR1 SGHNT, CDR2 YYREEE (reference sequence). The V gene end was trimmed by 4 bases and the J gene end by 2 bases; junction bases not matched to a gene: 11. This CDR3 spans 16 amino acids. In nucleotides, the CDR3 is TGTGCCAGCAGCACCTCGGACAGGAGATTAAACTATGGCTACACCTTC. Amino acid sequence: CASSTSDRRLNYGYTF.

Remarks on this clone: A much larger clonotype is one base distant, so this may be a read error. The chain recombines TRBV6-5 with TRBJ1-2; D may be TRBD1 (6 bases). The CDR3 loop spans 11 amino acids. V gave up 4 bases and J gave up 7 bases, with 7 bases separating them. The germline V gene has CDR1 MNHEY and CDR2 SVGAGI. CDR3 bases: TGTGCCAGCAGTTTCAGGGGTGGCTACACCTTC. Protein product: CASSFRGGYTF.

The V and J genes are TRBV9 and TRBJ2-2; TRBD1 aligns across 10 bases. Trimming removed 3 bases from V and 7 bases from J; junction bases left unmatched: 9. The germline CDR1 and CDR2 sequences are SGDLS and YYNGEE. There are 16 residues in the CDR3. CDR3 in amino acids: CASSARQGAPDGELFF. CDR3 in DNA: TGTGCCAGCAGCGCTAGACAGGGGGCGCCCGACGGGGAGCTGTTTTTT.

In this sample, this clone turned up once. The genes are TRBV6-5 and TRBJ1-2, with 12 bases fitting TRBD1. With 7 bases clipped from V and 4 bases from J, the junction kept 4 bases outside the gene matches. From germline, CDR1 is MNHEY and CDR2 SVGAGI. This CDR3 has 14 amino acids. The CDR3 bases are TGTGCCAGCACCCTGGGACAGGGGGCCTATGGCTACACCTTC. It yields the protein CASTLGQGAYGYTF.

The rearrangement links TRBV7-3 to TRBJ2-2; possibly TRBD1 for D (6 bases). The germline V and J ends were trimmed by 8 bases and 7 bases, with 14 bases remaining between them. The CDR3 contains 13 residues. CDR1 and CDR2 from the germline V gene are SGHTA and FQGTGA. The CDR3 sequence: CASRPGVGGELFF. Written as DNA, the CDR3 is TGTGCCAGCCGGCCAGGGGTCGGCGGGGAGCTGTTTTTT.

CDR3 in amino acids: CASSRLENTEAFF. For the CDR3, the DNA is TGTGCCAGCAGTCGACTGGAAAACACTGAAGCTTTCTTT. V usage is TRBV12-3 or TRBV12-4 and J usage is TRBJ1-1; no clear D. The CDR3 has 13 residues. The V end was cut by 5 bases, the J end by 2 bases, with 9 bases between.

The chain combines TRBV6-2 or TRBV6-3 with TRBJ1-3; the D is unclear. The CDR3 extends over 15 amino acids. The ends were cut back, 0 bases at V and 1 base at J, with 7 bases in the middle. Per the germline V gene, CDR1 is MNHEY and CDR2 is SVGEGT. DNA of the CDR3: TGTGCCAGCAGTTACTCCGAGCCTTCTGGAAACACCATATATTTT. The encoded protein is CASSYSEPSGNTIYF.

The CDR3 sequence is CASKSSGTGATGELFF. DNA of the CDR3: TGCGCCAGCAAGTCCTCCGGGACAGGGGCCACCGGGGAGCTGTTTTTT. The J gene is TRBJ2-2, the V gene TRBV5-1, with 10 bases lining up with TRBD1. Looked up from germline, CDR1 is SGHRS and CDR2 is YFSETQ. This CDR3 spans 16 amino acids. After removal of 6 bases from V and 4 bases from J, the junction contained 9 bases not matched to a gene.

V usage is TRBV5-1 and J usage is TRBJ2-1; 9 nucleotides align to TRBD2. Germline V gene sequence: CDR1 SGHRS, CDR2 YFSETQ. This CDR3 is 15 amino acids long. J gave up 4 bases and V 0 bases, and 2 bases lay outside the gene matches. CDR3 loop: CASSLEAGGYNEQFF. CDR3 nucleotide sequence: TGCGCCAGCAGCTTGGAAGCGGGGGGTTACAATGAGCAGTTCTTC. Full variable domain (rest looked up from reference TRBV5-1 and TRBJ2-1): KAGVTQTPRYLIKTRGQQVTLSCSPISGHRSVSWYQQTPGQGLQFLFEYFSETQRNKGNFPGRFSGRQFSNSRSEMNVSTLELGDSALYLCASSLEAGGYNEQFFGPGTRLTVL.

The table lists this clone with a count of one. The rearrangement links TRBV6-4 to TRBJ1-5; 9 bases agree with TRBD1. Germline V gene lookup returns CDR1 MRHNA and CDR2 SNTAGT. V shed 4 bases and J 4 bases; nucleotides not matched to a gene: 2. The CDR3 length is 14 residues. CDR3 residues: CASSVGTGNQPQHF. The CDR3 nucleotides read TGTGCCAGCAGTGTAGGGACAGGGAATCAGCCCCAGCATTTT.